Following are 4 T cell receptor beta chains from one sample sequenced in a study of control samples from healthy donors and cancer patients. Clones were read by immunoSEQ multiplex PCR, and TCRdb kept only the in-frame ones, dropping some. Of 50,000 or so clones listed, roughly 80% are singletons. The specimen sequenced was blood. The origin of the receptors is a man in his sixties or seventies in good health.

CDR3 sequence (DNA): TGTGCCAGCTCACCACAGAACACCGGGGAGCTGTTTTTT. This sequence encodes CASSPQNTGELFF. This chain links TRBV18 with TRBJ2-2; D not certain. The CDR3 covers 13 residues. Germline CDR1 KGHSH, CDR2 LQKENI. V shed 1 base and J shed 1 base, with 1 base lying between them.

The chain recombines TRBV6-2 or TRBV6-3 with TRBJ2-3; TRBD2 matches 13 bases. The J segment lost 6 bases and the V segment lost 6 bases, leaving 9 bases of the junction unmatched. This CDR3 has 16 amino acids. The germline CDR1 and CDR2 sequences are MNHEY and SVGEGT. The chain's CDR3 is CASSTSGGALGDTQYF. The CDR3 DNA reads as TGTGCCAGCAGCACTAGCGGGGGGGCCTTAGGTGATACGCAGTATTTT.

The chain employs TRBV6-6 and TRBJ2-5; the D gene is possibly TRBD2 (7 bases). V was clipped by 4 bases and J by 4 bases, with 16 bases between them. Germline loops: CDR1 MNHNY, CDR2 SVGAGI (reference sequence). The CDR3 spans 15 residues. As DNA, the CDR3 is TGTGCCAGCAGTTTCGGGGGGCTGAGAGGAGAGACCCAGTACTTC. The encoded protein is CASSFGGLRGETQYF.

This clone was seen a handful of times. The chain combines TRBV10-1 with TRBJ1-5; D is undetermined. The CDR3 loop spans 13 amino acids. V gave up 2 bases and J gave up 0 bases, with 2 bases separating them. Germline assignment: CDR1 WNHNN and CDR2 SYGVQD (reference sequence). The CDR3, as DNA: TGCGCCAGCAGTGAGAATAGCAATCAGCCCCAGCATTTT. Translating it yields CASSENSNQPQHF.